Below are 29 T cell receptor beta chains sequenced from a single sample in a study of tumor-infiltrating lymphocytes in primary liver carcinoma. Making TCR beta cDNA involved around 540 ng total RNA and a constant-region primer. Investigators got TCR beta libraries out of three nested multiplex PCR rounds, done with slightly modified ARM-PCR. It was with TRBV1-TRBV30 forward primers and a C-beta reverse primer that the first two PCR rounds were run, at about 10 cycles each. MiXCR, run by TCRdb on the multiplex PCR reads, gives a single entry per CDR3 protein. The profile shows about 96,000 distinct CDR3 sequences, around 68% of them singletons. Between roughly 17 and 31 mg of unsorted bulk tissue served as the source from which RNA and DNA were co-extracted. Sample: tumor-adjacent normal liver tissue. The receptors were sampled from a man aged 35-49 years with primary liver carcinoma and hepatitis B virus infection.

Points on this clonotype: One junction end does not reproduce the germline sequence, and a read error may be involved. V and J are TRBV11-1 and TRBJ2-7, with 8 bases that match TRBD1. Germline assignment: CDR1 SGHAT and CDR2 FQDESV (reference sequence). The CDR3 loop spans 15 amino acids. CDR3 sequence: CAGSLGQGIIGEKYF. CDR3 in DNA: TGTGCCGGCAGCCTTGGACAGGGAATAATTGGCGAGAAGTACTTC.

This clonotype was detected a few times. A read error is possible here, since a much larger clone lies one base away. The chain couples TRBV4-2 to TRBJ2-2; the D gene is possibly TRBD2 (7 bases). With 0 bases removed from V and 9 bases from J, the gap between germline ends came to 14 bases. The CDR3 runs to 15 residues. Germline V gives CDR1 LGHNA, CDR2 YNFKEQ. As DNA, the CDR3 is TGTGCCAGCAGCCAAGAGCGACGGGGGGCGCGGGAGCTGTTTTTT. This codes for CASSQERRGARELFF.

Points on this clonotype: One base away lies a much larger clone, so this may be a sequencing read error. The rearrangement links TRBV7-8 to TRBJ1-1; a weak D match, TRBD1 (5 bases). CDR1 and CDR2 (germline): SGHVS, FQNEAQ. This CDR3 comprises 15 residues. The CDR3 nucleotides are TGTGCCAGCAGCTTAGTGGGACGGCTGAACATTGAAGCTTTCTTT. It specifies CASSLVGRLNIEAFF.

The chain has TRBV28 and TRBJ1-2; tentatively, D is TRBD1 (6 bases). Per germline, CDR1 MDHEN and CDR2 SYDVKM. The CDR3 runs to 12 residues. The V end was cut by 5 bases, the J end by 8 bases, with 12 bases between. For the CDR3, the DNA is TGTGCCAGCAGTCTGCGGGGGGCAGGCTACACCTTC. It translates to CASSLRGAGYTF.

The chain couples TRBV11-2 to TRBJ1-1, with D possibly matching TRBD1 (5 bases). The ends were cut back, 8 bases at V and 7 bases at J, with 17 bases in the middle. The CDR3 sequence is 13 residues long. Germline V gene data show CDR1 as SGHAT and CDR2 as FQNNGV. The CDR3 is CASGWGVNLEAFF. The CDR3 nucleotides are TGTGCCAGCGGCTGGGGGGTTAACCTTGAAGCTTTCTTT.

The V and J genes are TRBV7-3 and TRBJ2-1; 7 nucleotides agree with TRBD2. Germline CDR1 and CDR2: SGHTA and FQGTGA. The CDR3 consists of 19 residues. J gave up 7 bases and V 1 base, and 19 bases lay outside the gene matches. The CDR3 sequence: CASSLRSPLADYEGNEQFF. The CDR3 DNA follows: TGTGCCAGCAGCTTAAGGTCCCCCCTAGCGGACTACGAGGGGAATGAGCAGTTCTTC. Together with reference TRBV7-3 and TRBJ2-1, the CDR3 gives the full variable domain: GAGVSQTPSNKVTEKGKYVELRCDPISGHTALYWYRQSLGQGPEFLIYFQGTGAADDSGLPNDRFFAVRPEGSVSTLKIQRTERGDSAVYLCASSLRSPLADYEGNEQFFGPGTRLTVL.

Remarks on this clonotype: The CDR3 does not end in the conserved phenylalanine or tryptophan, so this is likely a read error. The chain combines TRBV29-1 with TRBJ2-7; 8 bases are shared with TRBD1. Germline V gene data show CDR1 as SQVTM and CDR2 as ANQGSEA. The V segment lost 3 bases and the J segment 3 bases; nucleotides outside the gene matches: 13. The CDR3 contains 16 residues. The CDR3 DNA reads as TGCAGCGTTGACCAACCAGACAGGGGACACTACTACGAGCAGTACCTC. This gives the protein CSVDQPDRGHYYEQYL.

This clonotype has a handful of counts. This chain links TRBV7-9 with TRBJ1-5; weak D call: TRBD1 (5 bases). Germline V gene data show CDR1 as SEHNR and CDR2 as FQNEAQ (reference sequence). This CDR3 comprises 14 residues. The V and J ends lost 3 bases and 6 bases respectively, with 12 bases between them. Written as DNA, the CDR3 is TGTGCCAGCAGCTTGGATGGGGGGTTTCAGCCCCAGCATTTT. This translates into CASSLDGGFQPQHF. The full variable domain, its missing parts supplied by reference TRBV7-9 and TRBJ1-5, is DTGVSQNPRHKITKRGQNVTFRCDPISEHNRLYWYRQTLGQGPEFLTYFQNEAQLEKSRLLSDRFSAERPKGSFSTLEIQRTEQGDSAMYLCASSLDGGFQPQHFGDGTRLSIL.

This clonotype has a handful of counts. The chain has TRBV7-9 and TRBJ2-2; no definite D call. Trimming pared 1 base from V and 5 bases from J, leaving 8 bases between. This CDR3 spans 14 amino acids. Germline V gene lookup returns CDR1 SEHNR and CDR2 FQNEAQ (reference sequence). The CDR3 loop is CASSLVIQTGELFF. As DNA, the CDR3 is TGTGCCAGCAGCTTAGTCATTCAGACCGGGGAGCTGTTTTTT.

On this clonotype itself: At one end, the junction sequence differs from germline, possibly due to a read error. The chain recombines TRBV4-1 with TRBJ2-3, with D hard to call. CDR3 length equals 17 residues. Germline CDR1 and CDR2: MGHRA and YSYEKL. In DNA form, the CDR3 reads TGCGCCAGCTGCCAAGAGTCTATCTTGGCTGGCACAGATACAGAGTATTTT. This gives the protein CASCQESILAGTDTEYF.

Notes on this clonotype: A much larger clone lies one base from this, so it may be a read error. The chain employs TRBV6-1 and TRBJ1-5, with D tentatively TRBD1 (6 bases). CDR3 size: 14 residues. Looked up from germline, CDR1 is MNHNS and CDR2 is SASEGT. DNA for the CDR3: TGTGCCTGCGGCACAGGGTTTTCCAATCAGCTCCAGCATTTT. Protein sequence: CACGTGFSNQLQHF.

In regard to this clonotype: Likely a read error: the CDR3 ends without its conserved phenylalanine or tryptophan. This rearrangement joins TRBV6-2 or TRBV6-3 to TRBJ2-7; 12 nucleotides align to TRBD1. Unmatched junction bases numbered 7, after V lost 7 bases and J lost 6 bases. There are 14 residues in the CDR3. CDR1 is MNHEY, CDR2 SVGEGT, per germline. The CDR3 DNA sequence: TGTGCCAGCAATGGGGACAGGGGGCTCTGCGAGCAGTACTTA. This gives the protein CASNGDRGLCEQYL.

Worth noting for this clonotype: The junction does not match germline at one end; this may be a read error. The chain employs TRBV29-1 and TRBJ2-1; 10 nucleotides align to TRBD2. CDR1 SQVTM and CDR2 ANQGSEA come from the germline V gene. This CDR3 has 19 amino acids. In DNA form, the CDR3 reads TGCAGCGTTGTGAGTGGCGGGACTAGCGTCTTGGCTGTCACCAATGAGCAGTCCTTC. It specifies CSVVSGGTSVLAVTNEQSF.

This clonotype came up many times. The CDR3 DNA reads as TGTGCCAGTAGCCAACTAGCGGCCTCCTACAATGAGCAGTTCTTC. It yields the protein CASSQLAASYNEQFF. The rearrangement joins TRBV19 to TRBJ2-1; TRBD2 aligns across 8 bases. The CDR3 covers 15 residues. With V trimmed by 6 bases and J by 0 bases, 4 bases remained unmatched. In germline, CDR1 is LNHDA, CDR2 SQIVND (reference sequence).

This clonotype was recorded at least ten times. The V gene is TRBV7-9, the J gene TRBJ2-5, with D hard to call. Germline lookup yields CDR1 SEHNR and CDR2 FQNEAQ (reference sequence). Trimming left V 0 bases short and J 2 bases short, with 1 base between. The CDR3 runs 12 residues. The CDR3 DNA follows: TGTGCCAGCAGCTTAGCGCAAGAGACCCAGTACTTC. This sequence encodes CASSLAQETQYF.

Points on this clonotype: Mismatch with germline at one junction end may stem from a read error. V and J are TRBV11-2 and TRBJ2-1; 8 nucleotides match TRBD2. CDR3 length: 16 amino acids. Germline V CDR1 and CDR2: SGHAT, FQNNGV. For the CDR3, the DNA is TGTACCTGCAGCTTGGATATCGGACTAGCCATGGGTGAGCAGTTTTTC. Encoded protein: CTCSLDIGLAMGEQFF.

Of note for this clonotype: A much larger clone sits a single nucleotide away, making a read error possible. This chain connects TRBV28 to TRBJ1-1; D is perhaps TRBD1 (5 bases). The ends were cut back, 6 bases at V and 11 bases at J, with 13 bases in the middle. CDR3 size: 11 residues. From germline, CDR1 is MDHEN and CDR2 SYDVKM. CDR3 nucleotide sequence: TGTGCCAGCAGCTGGGACCGCGTGGCTTTCTTT. Residues: CASSWDRVAFF. The entire variable domain, with the rest obtained from reference TRBV28 and TRBJ1-1, is as follows: DVKVTQSSRYLVKRTGEKVFLECVQDMDHENMFWYRQDPGLGLRLIYFSYDVKMKEKGDIPEGYSVSREKKERFSLILESASTNQTSMYLCASSWDRVAFFGQGTRLTVV.

As regards this clonotype: One end of the junction varies from germline; a read error may be responsible. This sequence joins TRBV11-2 and TRBJ2-7; D may be TRBD1 (5 bases). The CDR3 is 15 residues long. The germline V gene has CDR1 SGHAT and CDR2 FQNNGV. Here the CDR3 reads CASSLTWGRVYDQYF. The DNA for the CDR3 is TGTGCCAGCAGCTTGACCTGGGGCAGGGTCTACGACCAGTACTTC.

This clonotype was detected a few times. V is TRBV7-9 and J is TRBJ2-7, with 8 bases matching TRBD2. V lost 5 bases to trimming and J lost 3 bases; unmatched junction nucleotides: 12. CDR1 is SEHNR and CDR2 is FQNEAQ in the germline V gene (reference sequence). CDR3 length: 16 residues. The CDR3 nucleotides read TGTGCCAGCAGCGGAGGCCTAGCGGGTCTTCACTACGAGCAGTACTTC. It specifies CASSGGLAGLHYEQYF. Supplemented by reference TRBV7-9 and TRBJ2-7, the full variable domain reads DTGVSQNPRHKITKRGQNVTFRCDPISEHNRLYWYRQTLGQGPEFLTYFQNEAQLEKSRLLSDRFSAERPKGSFSTLEIQRTEQGDSAMYLCASSGGLAGLHYEQYFGPGTRLTVT.

DNA of the CDR3: TGTGCCAGCAGCCCGAATGAGGACAGGCTCTATGAAAAACTGTTTTTT. Encoded protein: CASSPNEDRLYEKLFF. The chain joins TRBV7-9 to TRBJ1-4, with 7 bases aligning to TRBD1. The germline V gene encodes CDR1 SEHNR and CDR2 FQNEAQ (reference sequence). V was clipped by 5 bases and J by 6 bases; unmatched bases: 12. CDR3 length: 16 residues.

The rearrangement joins TRBV5-4 to TRBJ1-2; perhaps TRBD1 as D (6 bases). Germline CDR1 reads SGHNT; CDR2 reads YYREEE (reference sequence). The CDR3 consists of 15 residues. The ends were cut back, 6 bases at V and 3 bases at J, with 18 bases in the middle. CDR3 nucleotides: TGTGCCAGCAACTTTGGAGGGAAGGGGGACTATGGCTACACCTTC. This gives the protein CASNFGGKGDYGYTF.

Concerning this clonotype: At one of its ends the junction is not consistent with the germline gene, which may arise from a read error. J is TRBJ2-3 and V is TRBV4-2; TRBD2 matches at 7 bases. CDR3 length: 16 residues. CDR1 LGHNA and CDR2 YNFKEQ come from the germline V gene. The CDR3: CDSSHPEAGRLDTQYF. CDR3 DNA sequence: TGTGACAGCAGCCATCCGGAAGCGGGAAGGTTAGATACGCAGTATTTT.

A note on this clonotype: A read error may explain this, as a much larger clone is one base away. The rearrangement joins TRBV13 to TRBJ2-7; no reliable D call. This CDR3 is built from 15 residues. Germline CDR1 and CDR2: PRHDT and FYEKMQ (reference sequence). CDR3 in amino acids: CASSFMGGGSYERYF. For the CDR3, the DNA is TGTGCCAGCAGCTTCATGGGTGGTGGTTCCTACGAGCGGTACTTC.

This chain joins TRBV6-1 and TRBJ2-3; D is ambiguous. The last part of the DNA fits TRBJ1-5 better; the J call may be wrong. The CDR3 has 16 amino acids. Germline V lookup: CDR1 MNHNS, CDR2 SASEGT. In DNA, the CDR3 is TGTGCCAGCAGTCAATTACCGAGTTTAACCACAGATACGCAGCATTTT. Translated, it gives CASSQLPSLTTDTQHF.

This clonotype was counted a single time. A much bigger clone sits one base away, suggesting this may be a read error. The V call is TRBV10-3, the J call TRBJ2-1; D may be TRBD2 (5 bases). The CDR3 spans 16 residues. Germline-derived CDR1 and CDR2 are ENHRY and SYGVKD. V lost 3 bases, J lost 8 bases, and 20 bases lay in between. This CDR3 reads CAISDFGNRDIDEQFF. In nucleotides, the CDR3 is TGTGCCATCAGTGACTTCGGCAACCGGGATATCGATGAGCAGTTCTTC.

Notes on this clonotype: A much more abundant neighbour one base away suggests this may be a read error. The rearrangement joins TRBV7-9 to TRBJ1-2; 7 bases map to TRBD1. After removal of 6 bases from V and 4 bases from J, the junction contained 5 bases not matched to a gene. Germline CDR1 reads SEHNR; CDR2 reads FQNEAQ (reference sequence). The CDR3 is 13 residues long. CDR3 protein: CASSMGTAYGYTF. The CDR3 DNA sequence: TGTGCCAGCAGTATGGGGACAGCCTATGGCTACACCTTC.

This clonotype was detected ten times or more. The chain recombines TRBV7-9 with TRBJ2-1; 10 positions match TRBD1. CDR1 is SEHNR, CDR2 FQNEAQ, per germline (reference sequence). V dropped 1 base and J dropped 6; count of bases not matched to a gene: 3. The CDR3 is made up of 15 amino acids. The CDR3 sequence is CASSLGQGALNEQFF. The DNA for the CDR3 is TGTGCCAGCAGCTTAGGACAGGGGGCCCTCAATGAGCAGTTCTTC.

The chain couples TRBV11-2 to TRBJ2-7; D remains unclear. Germline-derived CDR1 and CDR2 are SGHAT and FQNNGV. Between the trimmed V and J ends, which lost 0 bases and 12 bases, there was a span of 18 bases. The length of the CDR3 is 14 residues. In nucleotides, the CDR3 is TGTGCCAGCAGCTTAGAGTCTGGTAAGTACGAGTTGTACTTC. Translated, it gives CASSLESGKYELYF.

In the case of this clonotype: Given a much more abundant clone one base away, this may be a read error. The rearrangement joins TRBV7-9 to TRBJ2-7, with 7 nucleotides matching TRBD2. V lost 1 base, J lost 3 bases, and 9 bases stayed unmatched. The CDR3 length is 16 residues. The V gene's germline CDR1 is SEHNR and CDR2 FQNEAQ (reference sequence). The CDR3 spells CASSLGLAASIYEQYF. As DNA, the CDR3 is TGTGCCAGCAGCTTAGGGCTAGCGGCCTCCATCTACGAGCAGTACTTC.